These T cell receptor beta chains were read from a single sample in a study of blood T cell repertoires in COVID-19. Method: immunoSEQ multiplex PCR; TCRdb's copy keeps in-frame clones and lacks some. The top ten clones hold roughly 4.8% of a sample with approximately 220,000 clones, roughly 80% of them seen once. The sequencing input was PBMCs or T cells enriched from blood (not recorded which). Source of these receptors: a woman aged 45-60 years who had been exposed to COVID-19. CDR3s include the opening cysteine and the closing phenylalanine or tryptophan. The order of the fields is V gene, J gene, clone size, D gene, CDR3 protein, CDR3 DNA. The D gene is left open where the match is weak. Some rows have no size entry. The others give once, few or many, or a class for an expanded clone.

TRBV5-1	TRBJ1-2	few	TRBD1	CASSSRTGGLNGYTF	TGCGCCAGCAGCTCGAGGACAGGGGGGCTTAACGGCTACACCTTC
TRBV9	TRBJ2-7	NA	TRBD1	CASSPRQGDSYEQYF	TGTGCCAGCAGCCCCCGACAGGGGGACTCCTACGAGCAGTACTTC
TRBV20-1	TRBJ2-7	NA	NA	CGGQRADEQYF	TGCGGGGGACAGCGGGCGGACGAGCAGTACTTC
TRBV19	TRBJ2-7	NA	NA	CASSIDRSYEQYF	TGTGCCAGTAGTATCGACAGATCCTACGAGCAGTACTTC
TRBV11-2	TRBJ1-2	NA	NA	CASSLARGYGYTF	TGTGCCAGCAGCTTAGCCCGGGGCTATGGCTACACCTTC
TRBV10-2	TRBJ1-2	NA	TRBD1	CASSEWDRGRGYTF	TGCGCCAGCAGTGAGTGGGACAGGGGTCGCGGCTACACCTTC
TRBV27	TRBJ1-3	few	NA	CASRSAGGNTIYF	TGTGCCAGCAGATCCGCGGGCGGAAACACCATATATTTT
TRBV9	TRBJ1-2	NA	TRBD1	CASSSTGNYGYTF	TGTGCCAGCAGCTCGACAGGGAACTATGGCTACACCTTC
TRBV29-1	TRBJ2-5	NA	NA	CSVVYGGLSYQETQYF	TGCAGCGTTGTCTATGGGGGACTTTCGTACCAAGAGACCCAGTACTTC
TRBV27	TRBJ1-5	many	NA	CASSLGQGTQPQHF	TGTGCCAGCAGTTTAGGGCAGGGGACCCAGCCCCAGCATTTT
TRBV19	TRBJ1-2	NA	NA	CASRSSANYGYTF	TGTGCCAGTCGGAGCTCCGCTAACTATGGCTACACCTTC
TRBV3-1/TRBV3-2	TRBJ2-1	NA	TRBD2	CASSQEWRTSGGDNEQFF	TGTGCCAGCAGCCAAGAGTGGAGAACGAGCGGGGGGGACAATGAGCAGTTCTTC
TRBV29-1	TRBJ1-1	NA	TRBD1	CSVQGVRTEAFF	TGCAGCGTACAGGGGGTAAGAACTGAAGCTTTCTTT
TRBV19	TRBJ1-5	NA	TRBD1	CASQSGTGVKPQHF	TGTGCCAGTCAGAGCGGCACAGGGGTTAAGCCCCAGCATTTT
TRBV7-3	TRBJ2-3	NA	NA	CASSLSGVNTDTQYF	TGTGCCAGCAGCTTAAGCGGGGTTAACACAGATACGCAGTATTTT
TRBV28	TRBJ1-1	NA	NA	CASSFSSSEAFF	TGTGCCAGCAGTTTTAGTAGCTCTGAAGCTTTCTTT
TRBV30	TRBJ1-5	NA	TRBD1	CAWSSGQGAYEPQHF	TGTGCCTGGAGTAGTGGACAGGGAGCTTACGAGCCCCAGCATTTT
TRBV5-1	TRBJ2-2	NA	TRBD2	CASGGGGAHTGELFF	TGCGCCTCCGGAGGCGGGGGGGCCCACACCGGGGAGCTGTTTTTT
TRBV4-1	TRBJ2-1	NA	TRBD2	CASSHQRGYNEQFF	TGCGCCAGCAGCCACCAGCGGGGCTACAATGAGCAGTTCTTC
TRBV28	TRBJ1-1	once	NA	CASSLWGGNTEAFF	TGTGCCAGCAGTTTATGGGGGGGGAACACTGAAGCTTTCTTT
TRBV9	TRBJ2-1	NA	NA	CASSVSIVHEQFF	TGTGCCAGCAGCGTAAGCATCGTCCATGAGCAGTTCTTC
TRBV9	TRBJ2-3	NA	TRBD2	CASSGLAGTTDTQYF	TGTGCCAGCAGCGGACTAGCGGGAACCACAGATACGCAGTATTTT
TRBV6-4	TRBJ1-1	NA	NA	CASSDNPLAEAFF	TGTGCCAGCAGTGACAATCCCCTAGCTGAAGCTTTCTTT
TRBV7-9	TRBJ2-7	NA	NA	CATRPAGSYEQYF	TGTGCCACTCGACCGGCAGGCTCCTACGAGCAGTACTTC
TRBV6-2/TRBV6-3	TRBJ1-2	NA	NA	CASSYSAGRVNYGYTF	TGTGCCAGCAGTTACTCCGCAGGGAGGGTAAACTATGGCTACACCTTC